The rows below give T cell receptor beta chains drawn from one sample of a study of identical twins. TCRdb reprocessed the 5' RACE reads via MiXCR and lists one record per CDR3 protein. The data show about 570,000 distinct CDR3 sequences, 9% to 10% seen once. These same records also appear under a second study, on yellow fever vaccine responses in identical twins.

Source material: PBMCs. The receptors stem from a young woman in good health. The CDR3 runs from the conserved cysteine through the conserved F or W. Each record gives: CDR3 DNA, CDR3 protein, J gene, D gene, clone size, V gene. The D gene is left open where the match is weak. Some rows mark clone size as missing; the rest say once, few, many or name a class of expanded clone.

TGCGCCAGCAGCCCGGAGGGGATCTATAATTCACCCCTCCACTTT | CASSPEGIYNSPLHF | TRBJ1-6 | NA | NA | TRBV5-1
TGTGCTAGCAGCTTAGACGGCGGAGGGAAGGAGACCCAGTACTTC | CASSLDGGGKETQYF | TRBJ2-5 | NA | many | TRBV7-7
TGTGCCAGCAGCGGGACTAGCGGGGGGTACAGGGAGCAGTACTTC | CASSGTSGGYREQYF | TRBJ2-7 | TRBD2 | many | TRBV7-2
TGCGCCAGCAGCTTGGCCACACCGGATACGCAGTATTTT | CASSLATPDTQYF | TRBJ2-3 | NA | many | TRBV5-1
TGTGCCAGCAGCTTGGGGTTAGGGAACTACAATGAGCAGTTCTTC | CASSLGLGNYNEQFF | TRBJ2-1 | NA | NA | TRBV5-6
TGCGCCAGCAGCCCATTGACTAGCGGGAGCGGGAATGAGCAGTTCTTC | CASSPLTSGSGNEQFF | TRBJ2-1 | TRBD2 | many | TRBV5-1
TGTGCCAGCAGTTATGCAGAGAACACTGAAGCTTTCTTT | CASSYAENTEAFF | TRBJ1-1 | NA | few | TRBV6-5
TGTGCCAGCAGTTTACTAGCACAGGGTAGCAATCAGCCCCAGCATTTT | CASSLLAQGSNQPQHF | TRBJ1-5 | NA | once | TRBV12-3/TRBV12-4
TGTGCCAGCAGCTTACCCGGGACTAGCAGGGATACGCAGTATTTT | CASSLPGTSRDTQYF | TRBJ2-3 | TRBD2 | NA | TRBV7-2
TGCAGTGCGGTCGGAGAAGCCTACGAGCAGTACTTC | CSAVGEAYEQYF | TRBJ2-7 | NA | many | TRBV20-1
TGTGCCAGCAGCCCCTCGGGACCAAGGAATGAGCAGTTCTTC | CASSPSGPRNEQFF | TRBJ2-1 | NA | NA | TRBV11-2
TGTGCCAGCAGCTTCCCCGCACCAAGCTCCTACAATGAGCAGTTCTTC | CASSFPAPSSYNEQFF | TRBJ2-1 | NA | few | TRBV7-9
TGTGCCAGCAGCCACAAGAGGGGGGATGGCGGCTCTGGGGCCAACGTCCTGACTTTC | CASSHKRGDGGSGANVLTF | TRBJ2-6 | NA | NA | TRBV11-2
TGTGCCAGCAGCTTGGGGGGGCGCACTGAAGCTTTCTTT | CASSLGGRTEAFF | TRBJ1-1 | NA | NA | TRBV5-6